This T cell receptor (beta chain) was sequenced during a study of cytomegalovirus exposure and HLA in healthy donors. General study points: According to an earlier analysis, most TCR beta V segments yielded productive rearrangements about 87% or about 30% of the time.

Turning to this clone: What it binds is not known.

This CDR3 region has 11 residues. Per the germline V gene, CDR1 is MGHDK and CDR2 is SYGVNS. V lost 6 bases and J 7 bases, leaving 9 bases between the germline ends. Each of the donors was a healthy bone marrow donor. This PCR relied on a set of 60 Vbeta primers and 13 Jbeta primers. Only in-frame clones appear in the TCRdb table, and some are missing; sequencing was by immunoSEQ multiplex PCR. The sample has more than 80,000 clones; roughly 71% are singletons. The J gene is TRBJ1-2, the V gene TRBV25-1; D is undetermined. The sample consisted of PBMCs. This sequence was found in a man aged 50 or older in good health and CMV-seronegative. CDR3 coding DNA: TGTGCCAGCAGCATTTGGGCTGGCTACACCTTC. Translated: CASSIWAGYTF.